Reported below is one T cell receptor beta chain. The antigen remains undetermined. The table came from immunoSEQ multiplex PCR; TCRdb's copy has only in-frame clones and leaves some out. The sample includes approximately 50,000 clones, under 95% of them seen just once. Germline CDR1 and CDR2: SNHLY and FYNNEI. CDR3 size: 14 residues. With 1 base removed from V and 1 base from J, the gap between germline ends came to 4 bases. The sample originates from a study of CD4 T cells in relation to SARS-CoV-2 and coronaviruses. Study results and limitations: Samples before the pandemic and after infection were not matched within any donor. Memory recall responses, not primary responses primed in culture, are what the assay detects. Crossreactive clones expanded significantly less to SARS-CoV-2 than monoreactive clones.

Material: naive CD4+ T cells from PBMCs. Stated subset: naive CD4+ T cells isolated by negative enrichment. The source is an adult with COVID-19. The genes are TRBV2 and TRBJ2-2; D uncertain. The CDR3 bases are TGTGCCAGCAGTGAAGGGGAGAACACCGGGGAGCTGTTTTTT. It yields the protein CASSEGENTGELFF.